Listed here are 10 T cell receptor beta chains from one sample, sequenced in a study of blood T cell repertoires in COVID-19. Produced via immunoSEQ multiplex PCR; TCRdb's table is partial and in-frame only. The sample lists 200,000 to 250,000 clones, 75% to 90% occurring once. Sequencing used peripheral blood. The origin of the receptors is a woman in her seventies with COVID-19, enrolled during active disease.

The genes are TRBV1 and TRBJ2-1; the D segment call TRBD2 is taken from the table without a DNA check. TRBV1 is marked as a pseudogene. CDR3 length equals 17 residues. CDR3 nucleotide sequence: TGCACCAGCCACCCCTCCCTGTCGGGAGGGCTTTACAATGAGCAGTTCTTC. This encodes CTSHPSLSGGLYNEQFF.

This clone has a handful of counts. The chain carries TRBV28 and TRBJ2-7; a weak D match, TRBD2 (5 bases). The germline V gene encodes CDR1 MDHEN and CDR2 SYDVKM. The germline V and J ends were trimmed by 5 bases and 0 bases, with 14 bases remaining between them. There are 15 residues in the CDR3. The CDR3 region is CASSVVAGASYEQYF. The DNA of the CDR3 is TGTGCCAGCAGTGTGGTTGCGGGCGCCTCCTACGAGCAGTACTTC.

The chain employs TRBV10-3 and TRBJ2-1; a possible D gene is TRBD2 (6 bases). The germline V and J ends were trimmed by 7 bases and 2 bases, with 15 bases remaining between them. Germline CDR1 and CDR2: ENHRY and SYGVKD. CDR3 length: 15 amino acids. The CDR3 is CAITPGGSPYNEQFF. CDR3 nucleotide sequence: TGTGCCATCACCCCTGGGGGGAGTCCCTACAATGAGCAGTTCTTC.

The CDR3 here is CASSLSPGAYEQYF. The CDR3 bases are TGTGCCAGCAGCCTATCTCCCGGGGCCTACGAGCAGTACTTC. The chain combines TRBV7-9 with TRBJ2-7; a weak D match, TRBD2 (5 bases). The CDR3 covers 14 residues. The V end was cut by 5 bases, the J end by 2 bases, with 13 bases between. The V gene's germline CDR1 is SEHNR and CDR2 FQNEAQ (reference sequence).

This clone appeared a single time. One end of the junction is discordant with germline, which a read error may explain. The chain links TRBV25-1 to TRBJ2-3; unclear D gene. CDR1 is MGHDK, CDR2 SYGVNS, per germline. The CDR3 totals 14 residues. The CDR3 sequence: CASSELVAADTQYF. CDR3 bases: TGTGCCAGCAGCGAATTAGTCGCCGCAGATACGCAGTATTTT.

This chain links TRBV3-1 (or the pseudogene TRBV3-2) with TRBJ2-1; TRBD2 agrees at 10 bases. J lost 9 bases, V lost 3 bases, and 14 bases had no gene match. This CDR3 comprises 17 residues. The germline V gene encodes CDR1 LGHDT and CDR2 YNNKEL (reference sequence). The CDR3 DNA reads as TGTGCCAGCAGCCATTCAGCCTTAACTAGCGGGGCAGGTGAGCAGTTCTTC. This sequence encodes CASSHSALTSGAGEQFF.

In nucleotides, the CDR3 is TGTGCCAGCAGGGCAAGTTGGGCGTCCTACAATGAGCAGTTCTTC. As protein: CASRASWASYNEQFF. V is TRBV6-5 and J is TRBJ2-1; no firm D call. Germline V CDR1 and CDR2: MNHEY, SVGAGI. The V and J ends lost 6 bases and 1 base respectively, with 13 bases between them. CDR3 length: 15 amino acids.

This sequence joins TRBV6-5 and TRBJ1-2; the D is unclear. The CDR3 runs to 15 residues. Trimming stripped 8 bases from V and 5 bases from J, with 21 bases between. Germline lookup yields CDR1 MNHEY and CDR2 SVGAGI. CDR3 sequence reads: CASGGLNTITYGYTF. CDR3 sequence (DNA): TGTGCCAGCGGCGGGCTAAATACTATTACTTATGGCTACACCTTC.

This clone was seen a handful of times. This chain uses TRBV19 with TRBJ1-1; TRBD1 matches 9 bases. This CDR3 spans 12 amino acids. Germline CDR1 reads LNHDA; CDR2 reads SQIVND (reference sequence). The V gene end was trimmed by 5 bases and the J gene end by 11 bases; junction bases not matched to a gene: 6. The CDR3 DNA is TGTGCCAGTAGTGTACAGGGGGCGCGGGCTTTCTTT. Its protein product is CASSVQGARAFF.

Written as DNA, the CDR3 is TGTGCCAGCAGCTTAGGCGGGGTCAAAGAGACCCAGTACTTC. Translation: CASSLGGVKETQYF. The chain uses TRBV7-2 and TRBJ2-5; possibly TRBD2 for D (6 bases). The germline V gene encodes CDR1 SGHTA and CDR2 FQGNSA. This CDR3 is 14 amino acids long. The V end was cut by 1 base, the J end by 3 bases, with 9 bases between. The full variable domain, its missing parts supplied by reference TRBV7-2 and TRBJ2-5, is GAGVSQSPSNKVTEKGKDVELRCDPISGHTALYWYRQSLGQGLEFLIYFQGNSAPDKSGLPSDRFSAERTGGSVSTLTIQRTQQEDSAVYLCASSLGGVKETQYFGPGTRLLVL.